This paragraph covers one T cell receptor (beta chain) sequence. No antigen is known for it. Using immunoSEQ multiplex PCR, the repertoire was profiled, and TCRdb retains in-frame clones only, with some absent. Of 90,000 to 150,000 clones listed, approximately 87% were seen once; the top ten hold approximately 3.5%. The record originates from a study of T cell responses to AZD1222 COVID-19 vaccine. Study-level results: Reportedly, close to half of spike-specific TCRs are directed against unmutated variant regions. Repertoire sampling happened only post peak T cell response. Baseline serostatus was positive in only a handful of AZD1222 recipients. Across the whole spike, CD4 TCRs peaked at regions 160-218 and 743-854.

J gave up 0 bases and V 5 bases, and 6 bases lay outside the gene matches. Germline CDR1 reads SGHTA; CDR2 reads FQGNSA. The length of the CDR3 is 15 residues. The rearrangement links TRBV7-2 to TRBJ2-7; 8 positions agree with TRBD2. Sequencing used peripheral blood, obtained on day 0 of AZD1222 vaccination. This TCR was recovered from an adult in good health. CDR3 in amino acids: CASSERLARSYEQYF. The DNA of the CDR3 is TGTGCCAGCAGCGAACGACTAGCGCGCTCCTACGAGCAGTACTTC.